The present entry profiles one T cell receptor (beta chain) with its context. Some clones are missing from TCRdb's copy, which holds only in-frame ones; the method was immunoSEQ multiplex PCR. The top ten clones hold around 18% of a sample with over 200,000 clones, less than 90% of them seen once. With 0 bases clipped from V and 0 bases from J, the junction kept 1 base outside the gene matches. This CDR3 is built from 15 residues. The germline V gene has CDR1 SGHVS and CDR2 FNYEAQ. This specimen comes from a study of blood T cell repertoires in COVID-19. Study summary: Some COVID-19 samples were acute and others convalescent; all came from the United States, Italy and Spain.

The sequence was collected from a woman older than 75 with active or convalescent COVID-19. The specimen sequenced was peripheral blood. The chain has TRBV7-6 and TRBJ2-7; 8 nucleotides align to TRBD2. The CDR3 DNA sequence: TGTGCCAGCAGCTTAGCTGGGACTAGCTCCTACGAGCAGTACTTC. It is translated as CASSLAGTSSYEQYF.